The 13 T cell receptor beta chains in this list originate from one sample, sequenced in a study of T cell changes during pregnancy in multiple sclerosis. Data came from immunoSEQ multiplex PCR; TCRdb stores just in-frame clones and leaves some out. The sample records 20,000 to 25,000 clones, 86% being singletons. This specimen consisted of CD8+ T cells from peripheral blood mononuclear cells, obtained in the first trimester of pregnancy. The receptor set was obtained from a female donor in good health, enrolled as a control in a pregnancy study.

This clone occurred once. The chain couples TRBV29-1 to TRBJ2-1, with D possibly matching TRBD2 (6 bases). The CDR3 has 15 amino acids. V gave up 2 bases and J gave up 1 base, with 12 bases separating them. Germline lookup yields CDR1 SQVTM and CDR2 ANQGSEA. The CDR3 protein is CSVEKEGLSYNEQFF. In DNA form, the CDR3 reads TGCAGCGTTGAAAAGGAGGGGCTTTCCTACAATGAGCAGTTCTTC.

This clone was picked up one time. V is TRBV30 and J is TRBJ1-2; D is possibly TRBD1 (6 bases). The CDR3 consists of 13 residues. Germline loops: CDR1 GTSNPN, CDR2 SVGIG (reference sequence). V was clipped by 2 bases and J by 4 bases, with 11 bases between them. This CDR3 is CAWSLTGSYGYTF. The CDR3 coding sequence is TGTGCCTGGAGTCTAACAGGGAGCTATGGCTACACCTTC.

V gene TRBV11-2 combines with J gene TRBJ2-7; D gene ambiguous. The V gene's germline CDR1 is SGHAT and CDR2 FQNNGV. This CDR3 contains 13 residues. The ends were cut back, 5 bases at V and 2 bases at J, with 10 bases in the middle. CDR3 in amino acids: CASSARHTYEQYF. The CDR3 nucleotides read TGTGCCAGCAGCGCCAGACATACCTACGAGCAGTACTTC.

Comments on this clone: Different DNA sequences within this sample yield the same CDR3. The chain combines TRBV19 with TRBJ2-7; TRBD2 agrees at 7 bases. V was clipped by 5 bases and J by 3 bases; unmatched bases: 4. The CDR3 length is 13 residues. The germline V gene encodes CDR1 LNHDA and CDR2 SQIVND (reference sequence). The CDR3 nucleotides are TGTGCCAGTAGTCCCGGACTAGGCTACGAGCAGTACTTC. Encoded protein: CASSPGLGYEQYF.

The chain is built from TRBV7-9 and TRBJ2-1, with 12 bases lining up with TRBD2. After removal of 4 bases from V and 4 bases from J, the junction contained 5 bases not matched to a gene. The CDR3 is 16 amino acids. Germline V gene lookup returns CDR1 SEHNR and CDR2 FQNEAQ (reference sequence). The CDR3 nucleotides read TGTGCCAGCAGCTCGACTAGCGGGGGATTATACAATGAGCAGTTCTTC. Encoded protein: CASSSTSGGLYNEQFF.

The V and J genes are TRBV19 and TRBJ1-2; the D is unclear. The germline V gene encodes CDR1 LNHDA and CDR2 SQIVND (reference sequence). V shed 0 bases and J shed 4 bases, with 12 bases lying between them. This CDR3 region has 15 residues. CDR3 amino acids: CASSIDYPPAYGYTF. DNA for the CDR3: TGTGCCAGTAGTATAGACTATCCCCCCGCCTATGGCTACACCTTC.

The J gene is TRBJ1-6, the V gene TRBV13; 7 positions match TRBD1. This CDR3 has 16 residues. J gave up 7 bases and V 5 bases, and 11 bases lay outside the gene matches. The germline CDR1 and CDR2 sequences are PRHDT and FYEKMQ (reference sequence). The chain's CDR3 is CASSLDRDPGNSPLHF. Written as DNA, the CDR3 is TGTGCCAGCAGCCTAGACAGGGACCCGGGAAATTCACCCCTCCACTTT.

V and J are TRBV7-9 and TRBJ2-7, with D tentatively TRBD1 (6 bases). The V end was cut by 5 bases, the J end by 6 bases, with 20 bases between. In germline, CDR1 is SEHNR, CDR2 FQNEAQ (reference sequence). The length of the CDR3 is 15 residues. DNA of the CDR3: TGTGCCAGCAGCCCTACGGGCAGGGGTACAAGCGAGCAGTACTTC. Its protein is CASSPTGRGTSEQYF.

This chain links TRBV4-1 with TRBJ2-7; a weak D match, TRBD1 (5 bases). There are 13 residues in the CDR3. The V and J ends lost 0 bases and 4 bases respectively, with 7 bases between them. The germline CDR1 and CDR2 sequences are MGHRA and YSYEKL. The CDR3 DNA is TGCGCCAGCAGCCAAGATCAGGGTTACGAGCAGTACTTC. Translated: CASSQDQGYEQYF.

The chain recombines TRBV29-1 with TRBJ2-5; D gene unclear. Trimming shortened V by 3 bases and J by 5 bases, and 10 bases separated the two germline ends. Looked up from germline, CDR1 is SQVTM and CDR2 is ANQGSEA. The CDR3 length is 12 residues. DNA of the CDR3: TGCAGCGTTGACGACAATTTCGAGACCCAGTACTTC. This encodes CSVDDNFETQYF.

CDR3 residues: CASSQDTELEQFF. Written as DNA, the CDR3 is TGTGCCAGCAGCCAAGATACAGAGCTGGAGCAGTTCTTC. This chain uses TRBV14 with TRBJ2-1; D unresolved. Looked up from germline, CDR1 is SGHDN and CDR2 is FVKESK. The CDR3 totals 13 residues. Trimming pared 0 bases from V and 10 bases from J, leaving 10 bases between.

The V and J genes are TRBV28 and TRBJ2-1, with 8 bases lining up with TRBD2. The length of the CDR3 is 14 residues. Germline CDR1 reads MDHEN; CDR2 reads SYDVKM. V dropped 5 bases and J dropped 8; count of bases not matched to a gene: 8. The CDR3 DNA sequence: TGTGCCAGCAGTCCGGGACTAGGGGTTTATGAGCAGTTCTTC. This sequence encodes CASSPGLGVYEQFF.

The rearrangement uses TRBV19 and TRBJ2-1, with 10 nucleotides matching TRBD1. The CDR3 has 16 residues. The germline gives CDR1 LNHDA, CDR2 SQIVND (reference sequence). Trimming took 5 bases from V and 4 from J; bases not matched to a gene: 8. The CDR3 DNA follows: TGTGCCAGTAGTGATGCCGGGACAGGGGTTTACAATGAGCAGTTCTTC. Its translation: CASSDAGTGVYNEQFF.